This T cell receptor (beta chain) was sequenced for a study of OX40 agonist ivuxolimab in advanced cancers. Study details: At roughly 80% male, the cohort had a mean age of approximately 60 years, ranging from roughly 20 to 80. Partial responses were achieved by three patients, of whom one had hepatocellular carcinoma and two had cutaneous melanoma.

Germline assignment: CDR1 LNHDA and CDR2 SQIVND (reference sequence). The CDR3 runs 15 residues. V was shortened by 5 bases and J by 1 base, with 14 bases between the two germline ends. Study findings and constraints: CD8+ T cells averaged more expanded clones than CD4+. Certain nonresponding patients likewise had low normalized T-cell clonal expansion.

TCRdb's copy holds only in-frame clones and misses some; the assay was immunoSEQ multiplex PCR. The repertoire consists of 55,000 to 70,000 clones, with roughly four fifths occurring once and the leading ten covering around 4.5%. As concerns this clone: The antigen is undetermined.

The source is an adult with an advanced solid tumor such as melanoma, head and neck, liver or kidney cancer. The V gene is TRBV19, the J gene TRBJ1-2; D unclear. Here the sequenced sample was CD4+ or CD8+ T cells sorted from blood, taken in a trial of the OX40 agonist ivuxolimab. CDR3 DNA: TGTGCCAGTAGTCCCCTAAGAGGGAGTAACTATGGCTACACCTTC. Amino acid sequence: CASSPLRGSNYGYTF.